These 21 T cell receptor beta chains came from one sample sequenced in a study of blood T cell repertoires in COVID-19. Only in-frame clones appear in the TCRdb table, and some are missing; sequencing was by immunoSEQ multiplex PCR. The sample records roughly 150,000 clones, around 80% being singletons. Sequenced: peripheral blood. The receptors come from a man between 60 and 70 years old with acute or convalescent COVID-19.

The chain links TRBV6-5 to TRBJ2-3; D might be TRBD1 (6 bases). Germline assignment: CDR1 MNHEY and CDR2 SVGAGI. The V gene lost 6 bases and the J gene lost 3 bases, with 13 bases spanning the gap. The CDR3 covers 14 residues. The CDR3 sequence: CASRRGSGTDTQYF. Written as DNA, the CDR3 is TGTGCCAGCAGGAGGGGGTCGGGGACAGATACGCAGTATTTT.

V usage is TRBV27 and J usage is TRBJ2-1; 9 bases agree with TRBD1. There are 15 residues in the CDR3. Germline lookup yields CDR1 MNHEY and CDR2 SMNVEV (reference sequence). With 5 bases clipped from V and 3 bases from J, the junction kept 5 bases outside the gene matches. The CDR3 sequence is CASSAGTGIYNEQFF. In DNA, the CDR3 is TGTGCCAGCAGTGCCGGGACAGGGATCTACAATGAGCAGTTCTTC.

The chain uses TRBV7-6 and TRBJ1-2; TRBD1 matches at 7 bases. The V gene end was trimmed by 1 base and the J gene end by 7 bases; junction bases not matched to a gene: 12. This CDR3 has 16 residues. The germline V gene encodes CDR1 SGHVS and CDR2 FNYEAQ. The CDR3 DNA reads TGTGCCAGCAGCTTAGGACGGGCCAGGGGGTTTATTGGCTACACCTTC. The encoded protein is CASSLGRARGFIGYTF.

This clone was found a few times. V and J are TRBV5-1 and TRBJ1-1; maybe TRBD1 (5 bases). CDR3 length: 16 residues. CDR1 and CDR2 (germline): SGHRS, YFSETQ. V gave up 5 bases and J gave up 3 bases, with 20 bases separating them. The CDR3 DNA reads as TGCGCCAGCAGTGATGGGACTGCGGTTGGCGACACTGAAGCTTTCTTT. Translation gives CASSDGTAVGDTEAFF. The whole variable domain, filled in from reference TRBV5-1 and TRBJ1-1, reads KAGVTQTPRYLIKTRGQQVTLSCSPISGHRSVSWYQQTPGQGLQFLFEYFSETQRNKGNFPGRFSGRQFSNSRSEMNVSTLELGDSALYLCASSDGTAVGDTEAFFGQGTRLTVV.

The chain employs TRBV5-6 and TRBJ2-7, with D tentatively TRBD2 (6 bases). Trimming stripped 5 bases from V and 2 bases from J, with 14 bases between. Germline V gene lookup returns CDR1 SGHDT and CDR2 YYEEEE. The CDR3 has 14 residues. The CDR3: CASSRGTSAYEQYF. The CDR3 coding sequence is TGTGCCAGCAGTCGGGGGACTTCTGCCTACGAGCAGTACTTC. The full variable domain, rest sourced from reference TRBV5-6 and TRBJ2-7, is DAGVTQSPTHLIKTRGQQVTLRCSPKSGHDTVSWYQQALGQGPQFIFQYYEEEERQRGNFPDRFSGHQFPNYSSELNVNALLLGDSALYLCASSRGTSAYEQYFGPGTRLTVT.

This chain links TRBV28 with TRBJ2-7; D unclear. Between the trimmed V and J ends, which lost 7 bases and 3 bases, there was a span of 19 bases. This CDR3 comprises 15 residues. Germline-derived CDR1 and CDR2 are MDHEN and SYDVKM. The CDR3 reads CASTLSRGRFYEQYF. The CDR3 DNA sequence: TGTGCCAGCACCCTGAGTCGCGGTAGATTCTACGAGCAGTACTTC.

This clone was counted a few times. The CDR3 DNA sequence: TGTGCCAGTAGACGGACAGTCAATCAGCCCCAGCATTTT. It specifies CASRRTVNQPQHF. The chain recombines TRBV19 with TRBJ1-5, with TRBD1 as a possible D gene (6 bases). Looked up from germline, CDR1 is LNHDA and CDR2 is SQIVND (reference sequence). Trimming took off 6 bases at V and 3 bases at J, with 9 bases between the two ends. The CDR3 is 13 residues long. Complete variable domain (other parts from reference TRBV19 and TRBJ1-5): DGGITQSPKYLFRKEGQNVTLSCEQNLNHDAMYWYRQDPGQGLRLIYYSQIVNDFQKGDIAEGYSVSREKKESFPLTVTSAQKNPTAFYLCASRRTVNQPQHFGDGTRLSIL.

This chain connects TRBV3-1 (or the pseudogene TRBV3-2) to TRBJ1-5; D gene unclear. The V gene's germline CDR1 is LGHDT and CDR2 YNNKEL (reference sequence). Trimming cost V 3 bases and J 6 bases, with 9 bases left between them. This CDR3 is built from 13 residues. The chain's CDR3 is CASSQGLRQPQHF. The DNA for the CDR3 is TGTGCCAGCAGCCAGGGCCTTCGTCAGCCCCAGCATTTT.

This clone has a handful of counts. The chain couples TRBV2 to TRBJ2-5; perhaps TRBD2 as D (5 bases). The germline V gene encodes CDR1 SNHLY and CDR2 FYNNEI. V was trimmed by 3 bases and J by 5 bases, leaving 13 bases between them. The CDR3 consists of 14 residues. In nucleotides, the CDR3 is TGTGCCAGCAGTGAGCAGGAGGTTAAGGAGACCCAGTACTTC. Translating it yields CASSEQEVKETQYF.

The V gene is TRBV5-6, the J gene TRBJ1-2; D is possibly TRBD1 (6 bases). Trimming removed 3 bases at V and 5 bases at J, with 8 bases between. CDR1 SGHDT and CDR2 YYEEEE come from the germline V gene. The CDR3 covers 12 residues. CDR3 nucleotides: TGTGCCAGCAGCTCCACAGGGTATGGCTACACCTTC. Amino acids: CASSSTGYGYTF.

This clone has only one observation. The rearrangement links TRBV3-1 (or the pseudogene TRBV3-2) to TRBJ1-6, with a possible D match to TRBD1 (6 bases). CDR3 size: 14 residues. Trimming took off 2 bases at V and 5 bases at J, with 7 bases between the two ends. Germline-derived CDR1 and CDR2 are LGHDT and YNNKEL (reference sequence). The CDR3 region has the DNA TGTGCCAGCAGCCAACGACAGGATAATTCACCCCTCCACTTT. Translated, it gives CASSQRQDNSPLHF.

Here the CDR3 DNA reads TGTGCCAGCAGTTTTTCAGGGAGGACCGGGGAGCTGTTTTTT. Amino acids: CASSFSGRTGELFF. The chain has TRBV28 and TRBJ2-2; D possibly corresponds to TRBD2 (6 bases). V shed 3 bases and J shed 5 bases, with 10 bases lying between them. From germline, CDR1 is MDHEN and CDR2 SYDVKM. CDR3 size: 14 residues.

The chain uses TRBV25-1 and TRBJ2-3; 7 nucleotides match TRBD2. Germline CDR1 and CDR2: MGHDK and SYGVNS. The CDR3 has 15 residues. Trimming took 0 bases from V and 6 from J; bases not matched to a gene: 6. The CDR3 loop is CASSEYGGGSDTQYF. In nucleotides, the CDR3 is TGTGCCAGCAGTGAATATGGGGGGGGGAGCGATACGCAGTATTTT.

In this sample, this clone turned up once. The gene calls are TRBV5-4 and TRBJ2-2; 9 bases line up with TRBD1. CDR1 is SGHNT, CDR2 YYREEE, per germline (reference sequence). The CDR3 is made up of 16 amino acids. V lost 3 bases, J lost 3 bases, and 6 bases stayed unmatched. The CDR3 loop reads CASSYPGQGDTGELFF. The CDR3 DNA reads TGTGCCAGCAGCTATCCGGGACAGGGCGACACCGGGGAGCTGTTTTTT.

CDR3 in amino acids: CASTPLGFTGEGYTF. The CDR3 DNA is TGCGCCAGCACCCCCTTAGGGTTTACTGGGGAGGGCTACACCTTC. This rearrangement joins TRBV4-1 to TRBJ1-2; no clear D. Germline V lookup: CDR1 MGHRA, CDR2 YSYEKL. Trimming pared 7 bases from V and 8 bases from J, leaving 23 bases between. The CDR3 consists of 15 residues.

This chain connects TRBV7-9 to TRBJ1-4, with TRBD1 identical over 8 bases. The CDR3 contains 14 residues. Germline CDR1 reads SEHNR; CDR2 reads FQNEAQ (reference sequence). J gave up 12 bases and V 1 base, and 7 bases lay outside the gene matches. The CDR3 region is CASSLEGTGVELFF. DNA of the CDR3: TGTGCCAGCAGCTTAGAAGGGACAGGAGTAGAACTGTTTTTT.

This chain uses TRBV7-3 with TRBJ1-6; TRBD1 agrees at 12 bases. This CDR3 has 15 amino acids. The germline V gene has CDR1 SGHTA and CDR2 FQGTGA. V was pared by 1 base and J by 9 bases, with 1 base of the junction left unmatched. The CDR3 loop is CASSLRGQGASPLHF. CDR3 sequence (DNA): TGTGCCAGCAGCTTAAGGGGACAGGGGGCTTCACCCCTCCACTTT.

V and J are TRBV27 and TRBJ2-1; 10 bases are a match to TRBD1. CDR1 is MNHEY, CDR2 SMNVEV, per germline (reference sequence). Trimming at V came to 3 bases and at J to 4 bases, leaving 3 bases not matched to a gene. This CDR3 region has 15 residues. The CDR3 region has the DNA TGTGCCAGCAGTTTGGGACAGGGGCCGTACAATGAGCAGTTCTTC. Protein: CASSLGQGPYNEQFF.

The chain carries TRBV24-1 and TRBJ2-1; TRBD2 agrees at 14 bases. This CDR3 has 20 residues. Germline CDR1 reads KGHDR; CDR2 reads SFDVKD. After removal of 3 bases from V and 7 bases from J, the junction contained 16 bases not matched to a gene. The DNA for the CDR3 is TGTGCCACCAGTGATCATTACTTACCGAGACTAGCGGGAGGGCCAAATGAGCAGTTCTTC. Amino acids: CATSDHYLPRLAGGPNEQFF.

The chain employs TRBV9 and TRBJ2-2; D might be TRBD1 (5 bases). V dropped 0 bases and J dropped 7 bases, with 10 bases sitting between them. CDR3 length: 14 amino acids. CDR1 SGDLS and CDR2 YYNGEE come from the germline V gene. The CDR3 DNA is TGTGCCAGCAGCGTAGGGGGCCTGGACGGGGAGCTGTTTTTT. It codes for CASSVGGLDGELFF.

J is TRBJ1-5 and V is TRBV5-5; perhaps TRBD1 as D (5 bases). Germline-derived CDR1 and CDR2 are SGHKS and YYEKEE (reference sequence). V gave up 6 bases and J gave up 3 bases, with 22 bases separating them. The CDR3 spans 17 residues. This CDR3 is CASTYLFGGDDNQPQHF. The CDR3 DNA reads TGTGCCAGCACCTACCTATTCGGGGGGGACGACAATCAGCCCCAGCATTTT. Together with reference TRBV5-5 and TRBJ1-5, the CDR3 gives the full variable domain: DAGVTQSPTHLIKTRGQQVTLRCSPISGHKSVSWYQQVLGQGPQFIFQYYEKEERGRGNFPDRFSARQFPNYSSELNVNALLLGDSALYLCASTYLFGGDDNQPQHFGDGTRLSIL.